A selection of T cell receptor beta chains follows, all from one sample in a study of CD8+ T cells in alopecia areata. Method: immunoSEQ multiplex PCR; TCRdb's copy keeps in-frame clones and lacks some. The sample holds roughly 150,000 clones, roughly 62% seen once. The sequences come from CD4+ T cells sorted from blood, collected at week 0. Receptors were obtained from a human donor with alopecia areata. Each CDR3 is given with its conserved first and last residue. A D gene is named only where the DNA matches it firmly. Not every row has a clone size; where given, it reads once, few, many or a size class.

>TRBD1|-|TRBV14|TRBJ2-1
TGTGCCAGCAGCCAGCGCGACAGGGGACCCCAGTTCTTC
CASSQRDRGPQFF
>-|few|TRBV15|TRBJ2-7
TGTGCCACCAGCAGGGCCGGGGGCAGGTCCTACGAGCAGTACTTC
CATSRAGGRSYEQYF
>TRBD2|few|TRBV6-5|TRBJ2-1
TGTGCCAGCAGCCCCGGACTAGCGGGGGCTAATGAGCAGTTCTTC
CASSPGLAGANEQFF
>-|-|TRBV19|TRBJ2-1
TGTGCCAGTAGTATAGGGACGGGGAACAATGAGCAGTTCTTC
CASSIGTGNNEQFF
>-|-|TRBV7-3|TRBJ2-5
TGTGCCAGCAGCGGTTCAGGGGTAGAGACCCAGTACTTC
CASSGSGVETQYF
>TRBD1|-|TRBV13|TRBJ1-2
TGTGCCAGCAGCCCCACCGCGGGACAGGGTAACGGCTACACCTTC
CASSPTAGQGNGYTF
>-|once|TRBV10-3|TRBJ1-2
TGTGCCATCAGCTACAGGGACGGCTACACCTTC
CAISYRDGYTF
>TRBD2|few|TRBV23-1|TRBJ2-3
TGCGCCAGCAGTCAATCAGAGCGGGGGGCCTCCACAGATACGCAGTATTTT
CASSQSERGASTDTQYF
>TRBD2|-|TRBV2|TRBJ2-7
TGTGCCAGCAGTGAGACTAGCGGGGGTGGCGAGCAGTACTTC
CASSETSGGGEQYF
>-|few|TRBV9|TRBJ2-1
TGTGCCAGCAGCGGGGGGGCCGTCGATGAGCAGTTCTTC
CASSGGAVDEQFF
>TRBD2|-|TRBV30|TRBJ2-3
TGTGCCTGGAGTGCGCGACTAGCGGGGATGACAGATACGCAGTATTTT
CAWSARLAGMTDTQYF
>-|few|TRBV30|TRBJ1-5
TGTGCCTGGAGTGGGGGGATCAATCAGCCCCAGCATTTT
CAWSGGINQPQHF
>TRBD1|-|TRBV5-6|TRBJ1-1
TGTGCCAGCAGCTTGTTGGGACAGCTCATGAACACTGAAGCTTTCTTT
CASSLLGQLMNTEAFF
>TRBD2|few|TRBV29-1|TRBJ2-5
TGCAGCGTTTGGGGGGGTGAGCGGGAGACCCAGTACTTC
CSVWGGERETQYF
>TRBD2|-|TRBV5-1|TRBJ2-1
TGCGCCAGCAGCTTGTATGCGGGGGGGCCGAATGAGCAGTTCTTC
CASSLYAGGPNEQFF
>-|many|TRBV10-3|TRBJ1-3
TGTGCCATCAGTGAGTCTGCAATCCCGGCCCCCCGTTTT
CAISESAIPAPRF
>-|-|TRBV27|TRBJ2-7
TGTGCCAGCAGTTTATTAGGAAGGTCCTACGAGCAGTACTTC
CASSLLGRSYEQYF
>TRBD2|few|TRBV6-1|TRBJ2-5
TGTGCCAGCAGTGAAGCCCTAGCGGGGGCCCCGGAGGAGGGGTACTTC
CASSEALAGAPEEGYF
>-|few|TRBV10-3|TRBJ2-5
TGTGCCATCAGTGAGGGGTCGACCCAGTACTTC
CAISEGSTQYF
>TRBD2|few|TRBV4-2|TRBJ2-7
TGTGCCAGCAGCCAAGCATCGAGCGGGGGGGCCGGCGAGCAGTACTTC
CASSQASSGGAGEQYF
>-|-|TRBV15|TRBJ1-1
TGTGCCACCAGCACCTTTGGCGGGAACACTGAAGCTTTCTTT
CATSTFGGNTEAFF
>-|few|TRBV7-9|TRBJ2-1
TGTGCCACCGACCCGGGGAGCCCCATTAAGCAGTTCTTC
CATDPGSPIKQFF
>-|-|TRBV7-8|TRBJ2-5
TGTGCCAGCAGCACGCCAAACAGGGTTACCCAGTACTTC
CASSTPNRVTQYF
>TRBD1|-|TRBV27|TRBJ1-5
TGTGCCAGCTCGACAGGGGGCTATAATCAGCCCCAGCATTTT
CASSTGGYNQPQHF
>TRBD2|-|TRBV9|TRBJ2-5
TGTGCCAGCAGCGTAGAGAGCGGGGGTAGTGAGACCCAGTACTTC
CASSVESGGSETQYF
>-|-|TRBV15|TRBJ1-1
TGTGCCACCAGCAGAGTTCGGGGGCTGAGGATGAACACTGAAGCTTTCTTT
CATSRVRGLRMNTEAFF
>TRBD1|few|TRBV15|TRBJ2-1
TGTGCCACCAGTTCCGGGACAGTGAACAATGAGCAGTTCTTC
CATSSGTVNNEQFF
>-|-|TRBV19|TRBJ2-6
TGTGCCAGTAAGGAGGCCTCCGGGGCCAACGTCCTGACTTTC
CASKEASGANVLTF